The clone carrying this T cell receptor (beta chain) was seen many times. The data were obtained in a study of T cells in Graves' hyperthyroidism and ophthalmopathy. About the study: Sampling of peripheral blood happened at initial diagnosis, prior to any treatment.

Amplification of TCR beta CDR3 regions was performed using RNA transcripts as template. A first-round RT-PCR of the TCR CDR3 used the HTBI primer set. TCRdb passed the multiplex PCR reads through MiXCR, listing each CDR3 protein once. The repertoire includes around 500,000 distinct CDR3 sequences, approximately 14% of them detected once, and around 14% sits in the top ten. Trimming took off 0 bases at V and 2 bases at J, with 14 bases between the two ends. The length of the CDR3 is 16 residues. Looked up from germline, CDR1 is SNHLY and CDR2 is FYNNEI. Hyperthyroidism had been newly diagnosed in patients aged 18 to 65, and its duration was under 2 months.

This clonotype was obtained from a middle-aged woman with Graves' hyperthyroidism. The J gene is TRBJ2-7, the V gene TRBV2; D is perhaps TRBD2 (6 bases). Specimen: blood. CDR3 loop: CASSEAQGTLTYEQYF. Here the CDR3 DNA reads TGTGCCAGCAGTGAAGCTCAAGGGACTTTAACCTACGAGCAGTACTTC.